This T cell receptor beta chain originates from a study of blood T cell repertoires in COVID-19. The overall study: Samples of COVID-19 (acute and convalescent) were obtained from the United States, Italy and Spain. PBMCs, B-cell-depleted T cells, or T cells were the source of the cDNA or gDNA that made up the material.

Profiling relied on immunoSEQ multiplex PCR, and the TCRdb table lists in-frame clones only, not all of them. The sample contains approximately 46,000 clones, 83% of which appear only once. The CDR3 runs to 13 residues. Per germline, CDR1 SGHNT and CDR2 YYREEE (reference sequence). The ends were cut back, 0 bases at V and 8 bases at J, with 8 bases in the middle. Sequencing was done on a sample of peripheral blood. The origin of this receptor is a human donor in a cohort sampled during active COVID-19. The rearrangement uses TRBV5-4 and TRBJ1-4; no reliable D call. The CDR3: CASSLVDTEKLFF. DNA of the CDR3: TGTGCCAGCAGCTTGGTCGACACAGAAAAACTGTTTTTT.